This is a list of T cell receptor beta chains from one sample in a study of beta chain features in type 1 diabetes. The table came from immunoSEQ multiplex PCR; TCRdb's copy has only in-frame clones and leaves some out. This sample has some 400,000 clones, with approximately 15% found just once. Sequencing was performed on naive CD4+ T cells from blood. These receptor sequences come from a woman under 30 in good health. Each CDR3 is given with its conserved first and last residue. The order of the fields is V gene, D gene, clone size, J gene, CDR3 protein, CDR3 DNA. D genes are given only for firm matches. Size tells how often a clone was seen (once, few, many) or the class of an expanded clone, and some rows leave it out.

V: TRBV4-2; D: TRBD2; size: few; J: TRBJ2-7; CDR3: CASSPGTSGIPQYF; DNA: TGTGCCAGCAGCCCCGGGACTAGCGGGATCCCTCAGTACTTC
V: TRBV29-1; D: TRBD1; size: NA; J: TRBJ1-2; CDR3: CSATLDRERANYGYTF; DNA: TGCAGCGCGACTCTTGACAGGGAGAGGGCTAACTATGGCTACACCTTC
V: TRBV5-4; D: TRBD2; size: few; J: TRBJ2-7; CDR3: CASSLQREGFREQYF; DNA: TGTGCCAGCAGCTTGCAGCGGGAGGGATTTCGAGAGCAGTACTTC
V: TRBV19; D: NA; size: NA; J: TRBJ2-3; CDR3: CASSPPGTDTQYF; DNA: TGTGCCAGTAGCCCTCCAGGGACAGATACGCAGTATTTT
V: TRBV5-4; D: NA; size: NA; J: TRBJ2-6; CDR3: CASSTGQIVGSGANVLTF; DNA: TGTGCCAGCAGCACAGGACAGATCGTCGGATCTGGGGCCAACGTCCTGACTTTC
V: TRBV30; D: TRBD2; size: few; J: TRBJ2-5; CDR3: CAWSASGFQETQYF; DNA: TGTGCCTGGAGTGCTAGCGGTTTCCAAGAGACCCAGTACTTC
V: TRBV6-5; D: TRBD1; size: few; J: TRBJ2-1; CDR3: CASKRDRGLYNEQFF; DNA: TGTGCCAGCAAGAGGGACAGGGGGCTCTACAATGAGCAGTTCTTC
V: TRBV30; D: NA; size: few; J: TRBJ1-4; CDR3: CAWSVRANEKLFF; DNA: TGTGCCTGGAGTGTGCGGGCTAATGAAAAACTGTTTTTT
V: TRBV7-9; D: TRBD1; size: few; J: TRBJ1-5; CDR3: CASSLMSGQGNQPQHF; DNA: TGTGCCAGCAGCTTAATGTCAGGACAGGGGAATCAGCCCCAGCATTTT
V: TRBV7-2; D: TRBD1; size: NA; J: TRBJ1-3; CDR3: CASSSRQGGNTIYF; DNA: TGTGCCAGCAGCTCCAGACAGGGGGGAAACACCATATATTTT
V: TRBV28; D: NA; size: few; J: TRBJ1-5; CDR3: CASSPAPGQHSNQPQHF; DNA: TGTGCCAGCAGTCCCGCCCCGGGACAACATAGCAATCAGCCCCAGCATTTT
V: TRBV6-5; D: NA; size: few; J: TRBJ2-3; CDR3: CASSYERGDTQYF; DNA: TGTGCCAGCAGTTACGAAAGAGGGGATACGCAGTATTTT
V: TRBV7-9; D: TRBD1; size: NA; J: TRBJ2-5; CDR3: CASSILGQRQETQYF; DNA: TGTGCCAGCAGTATCTTGGGACAGAGACAAGAGACCCAGTACTTC
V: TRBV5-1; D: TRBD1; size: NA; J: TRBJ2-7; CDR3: CASSLAETGTTYEQYF; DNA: TGCGCCAGCAGCTTGGCCGAGACAGGGACCACCTACGAGCAGTACTTC
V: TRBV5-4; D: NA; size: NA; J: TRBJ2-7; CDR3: CASSFAAKDEQYF; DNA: TGTGCCAGCAGCTTTGCGGCGAAAGACGAGCAGTACTTC
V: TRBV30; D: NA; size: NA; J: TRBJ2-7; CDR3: CAWSVGATATNSYEQYF; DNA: TGTGCCTGGAGTGTAGGGGCAACCGCTACCAACTCCTACGAGCAGTACTTC
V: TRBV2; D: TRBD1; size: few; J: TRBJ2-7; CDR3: CASSSAGTGGYEQYF; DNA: TGTGCCAGCAGTTCCGCCGGGACAGGGGGCTACGAGCAGTACTTC